Listed here is a single T cell receptor (beta chain). In TCRdb, the 5' RACE reads were re-called with MiXCR into one record per CDR3 protein. The sample holds 60,000 or so distinct CDR3 sequences, about a tenth seen once. The data belong to a study of early T cells in non-severe SARS-CoV-2 infection. The V gene end was trimmed by 5 bases and the J gene end by 7 bases; junction bases not matched to a gene: 10. In germline, CDR1 is GTSNPN, CDR2 SVGIG (reference sequence). CDR3 length equals 14 residues. The sequencing input was whole blood. The clonotype comes from an adult who was a healthcare worker with PCR-confirmed SARS-CoV-2 infection or an uninfected control (not recorded which). The chain uses TRBV30 and TRBJ1-2, with 10 bases aligning to TRBD1. For the CDR3, the DNA is TGTGCCTGGCTACCGGGACAGGGGTATTTTGGCTACACCTTC. Translation gives CAWLPGQGYFGYTF.